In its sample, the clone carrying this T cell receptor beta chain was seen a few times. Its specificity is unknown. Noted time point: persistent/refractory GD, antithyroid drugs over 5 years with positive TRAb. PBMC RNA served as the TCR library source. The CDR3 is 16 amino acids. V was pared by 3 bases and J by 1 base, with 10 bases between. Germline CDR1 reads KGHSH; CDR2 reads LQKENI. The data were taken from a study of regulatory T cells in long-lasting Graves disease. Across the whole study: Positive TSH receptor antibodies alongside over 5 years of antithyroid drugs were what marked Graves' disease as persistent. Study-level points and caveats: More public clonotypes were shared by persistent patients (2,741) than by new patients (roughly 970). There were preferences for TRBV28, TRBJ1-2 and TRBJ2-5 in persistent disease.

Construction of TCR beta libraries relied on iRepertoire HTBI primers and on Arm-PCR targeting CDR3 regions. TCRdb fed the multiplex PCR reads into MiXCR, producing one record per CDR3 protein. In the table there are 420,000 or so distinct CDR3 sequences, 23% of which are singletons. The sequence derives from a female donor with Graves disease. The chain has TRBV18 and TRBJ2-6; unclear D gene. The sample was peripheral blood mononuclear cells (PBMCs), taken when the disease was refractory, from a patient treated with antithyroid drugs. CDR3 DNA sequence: TGTGCCAGCTCACCGGCGGACGATTCTGGGGCCAACGTCCTGACTTTC. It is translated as CASSPADDSGANVLTF.